This entry features one T cell receptor beta chain sequence. Its antigen is still unknown. These data belong to a study of T cell responses to AZD1222 COVID-19 vaccine. Overall study context: The study pooled second doses at about 4 or about 12 weeks. Study results and limitations: Researchers took repertoire samples only after the peak T cell response had come. Mapped onto spike, vaccine-associated CD4 TCRs spanned it and were dominant at 160-218 and 743-854. White British people made up most donors, females outnumbered males, and clonal diversity was possibly underestimated.

Data came from immunoSEQ multiplex PCR; TCRdb stores just in-frame clones and leaves some out. The table includes 85,000 to 110,000 clones, about nine tenths detected once. The germline gives CDR1 SNHLY, CDR2 FYNNEI. This CDR3 contains 15 residues. V was clipped by 6 bases and J by 0 bases, with 11 bases between them. This specimen consisted of peripheral blood, obtained on day 0 of AZD1222 vaccination. This sequence joins TRBV2 and TRBJ1-4; D unresolved. This TCR came from an adult in good health. The CDR3 sequence is CASSRTATTNEKLFF. The CDR3 bases are TGTGCCAGCAGCCGAACGGCGACAACTAATGAAAAACTGTTTTTT. The full variable domain, in which reference TRBV2 and TRBJ1-4 provide the parts outside the CDR3, is EPEVTQTPSHQVTQMGQEVILRCVPISNHLYFYWYRQILGQKVEFLVSFYNNEISEKSEIFDDQFSVERPDGSNFTLKIRSTKLEDSAMYFCASSRTATTNEKLFFGSGTQLSVL.